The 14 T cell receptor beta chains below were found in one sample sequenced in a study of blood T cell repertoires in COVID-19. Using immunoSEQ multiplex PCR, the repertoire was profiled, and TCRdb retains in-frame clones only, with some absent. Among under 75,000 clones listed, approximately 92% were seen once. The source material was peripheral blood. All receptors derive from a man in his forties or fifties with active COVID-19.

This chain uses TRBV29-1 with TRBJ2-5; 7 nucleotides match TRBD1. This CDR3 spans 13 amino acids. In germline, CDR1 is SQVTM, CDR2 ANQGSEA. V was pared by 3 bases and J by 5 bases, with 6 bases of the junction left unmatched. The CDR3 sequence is CSVDGGQVETQYF. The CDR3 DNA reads TGCAGCGTTGACGGAGGACAGGTGGAGACCCAGTACTTC. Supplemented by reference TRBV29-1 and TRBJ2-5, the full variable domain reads SAVISQKPSRDICQRGTSLTIQCQVDSQVTMMFWYRQQPGQSLTLIATANQGSEATYESGFVIDKFPISRPNLTFSTLTVSNMSPEDSSIYLCSVDGGQVETQYFGPGTRLLVL.

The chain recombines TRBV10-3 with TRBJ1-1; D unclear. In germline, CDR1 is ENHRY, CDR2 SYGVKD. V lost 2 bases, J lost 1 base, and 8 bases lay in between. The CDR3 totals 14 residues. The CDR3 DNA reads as TGTGCCATCAGTGAGGGACTCCAGAACACTGAAGCTTTCTTT. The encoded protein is CAISEGLQNTEAFF.

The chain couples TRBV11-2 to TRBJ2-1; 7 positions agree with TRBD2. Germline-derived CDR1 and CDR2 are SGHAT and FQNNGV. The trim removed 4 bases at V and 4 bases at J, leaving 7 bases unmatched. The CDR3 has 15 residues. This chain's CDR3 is CASSWDWGGYNEQFF. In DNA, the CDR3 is TGTGCCAGCAGCTGGGACTGGGGGGGGTACAATGAGCAGTTCTTC.

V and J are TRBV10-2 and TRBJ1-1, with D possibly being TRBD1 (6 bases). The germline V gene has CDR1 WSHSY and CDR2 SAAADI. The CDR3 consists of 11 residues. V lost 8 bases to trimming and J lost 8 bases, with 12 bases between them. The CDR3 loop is CASAVDREAFF. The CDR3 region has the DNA TGCGCCAGCGCCGTCGACAGGGAAGCTTTCTTT.

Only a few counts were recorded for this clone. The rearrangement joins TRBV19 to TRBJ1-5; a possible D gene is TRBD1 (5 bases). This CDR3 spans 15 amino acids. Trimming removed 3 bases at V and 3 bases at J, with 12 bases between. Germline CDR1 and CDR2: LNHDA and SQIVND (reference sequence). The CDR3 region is CASSISGGANQPQHF. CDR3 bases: TGTGCCAGTAGTATTTCGGGAGGGGCCAATCAGCCCCAGCATTTT.

The DNA of the CDR3 is TGCGCCAGCAGCCAAGAAGCCGACATGAGGAACACTGAAGCTTTCTTT. Translation gives CASSQEADMRNTEAFF. The rearrangement joins TRBV4-1 to TRBJ1-1; no clear D gene. With 0 bases removed from V and 1 base from J, the gap between germline ends came to 12 bases. The germline V gene encodes CDR1 MGHRA and CDR2 YSYEKL. The CDR3 is made up of 16 amino acids.

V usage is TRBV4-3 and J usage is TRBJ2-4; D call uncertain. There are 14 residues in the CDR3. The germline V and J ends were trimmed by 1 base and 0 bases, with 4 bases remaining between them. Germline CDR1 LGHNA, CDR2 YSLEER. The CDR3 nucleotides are TGCGCCAGCAGCCAAGCTCTAGCCAAAAACATTCAGTACTTC. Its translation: CASSQALAKNIQYF.

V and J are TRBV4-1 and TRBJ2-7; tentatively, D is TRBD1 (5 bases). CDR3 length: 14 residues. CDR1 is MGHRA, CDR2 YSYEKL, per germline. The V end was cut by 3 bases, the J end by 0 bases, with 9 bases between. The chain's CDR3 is CASSHLGHSYEQYF. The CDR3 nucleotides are TGCGCCAGCAGCCACCTAGGACACTCCTACGAGCAGTACTTC.

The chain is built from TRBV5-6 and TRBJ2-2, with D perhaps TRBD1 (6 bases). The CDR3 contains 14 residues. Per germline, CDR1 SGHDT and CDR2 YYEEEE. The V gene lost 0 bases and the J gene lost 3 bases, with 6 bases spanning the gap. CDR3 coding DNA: TGTGCCAGCAGCTTGGGACAGGACACCGGGGAGCTGTTTTTT. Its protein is CASSLGQDTGELFF.

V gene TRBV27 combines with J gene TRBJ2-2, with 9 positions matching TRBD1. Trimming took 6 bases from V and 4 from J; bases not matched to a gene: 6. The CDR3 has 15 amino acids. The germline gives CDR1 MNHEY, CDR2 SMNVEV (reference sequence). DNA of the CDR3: TGTGCCAGCAGATACAGGGGGCCGGTCACCGGGGAGCTGTTTTTT. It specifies CASRYRGPVTGELFF.

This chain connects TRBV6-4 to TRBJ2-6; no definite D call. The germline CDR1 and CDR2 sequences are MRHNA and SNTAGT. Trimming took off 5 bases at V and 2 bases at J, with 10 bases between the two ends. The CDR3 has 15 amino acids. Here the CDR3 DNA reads TGTGCCAGCAGTCAACAGAACGCTGGGGCCAACGTCCTGACTTTC. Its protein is CASSQQNAGANVLTF.

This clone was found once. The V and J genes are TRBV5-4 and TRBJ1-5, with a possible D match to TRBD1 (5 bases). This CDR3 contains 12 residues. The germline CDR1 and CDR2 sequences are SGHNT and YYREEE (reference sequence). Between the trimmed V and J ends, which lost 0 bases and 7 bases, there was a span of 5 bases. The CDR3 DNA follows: TGTGCCAGCAGCTTGGCAGGGCAGCCCCAGCATTTT. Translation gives CASSLAGQPQHF.

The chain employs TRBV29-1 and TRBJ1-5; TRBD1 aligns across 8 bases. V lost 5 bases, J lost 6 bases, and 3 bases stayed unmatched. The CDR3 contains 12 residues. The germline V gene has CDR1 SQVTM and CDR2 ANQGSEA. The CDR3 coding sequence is TGCAGCGTTCAGGGGGCTGGTCAGCCCCAGCATTTT. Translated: CSVQGAGQPQHF. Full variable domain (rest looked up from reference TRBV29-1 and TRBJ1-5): SAVISQKPSRDICQRGTSLTIQCQVDSQVTMMFWYRQQPGQSLTLIATANQGSEATYESGFVIDKFPISRPNLTFSTLTVSNMSPEDSSIYLCSVQGAGQPQHFGDGTRLSIL.

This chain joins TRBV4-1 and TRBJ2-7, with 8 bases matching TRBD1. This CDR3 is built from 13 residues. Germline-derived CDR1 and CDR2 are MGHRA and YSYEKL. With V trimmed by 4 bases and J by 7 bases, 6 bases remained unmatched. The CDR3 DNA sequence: TGCGCCAGCAGCCTGCAGGGGGCGGGAGAGCAGTACTTC. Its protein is CASSLQGAGEQYF.